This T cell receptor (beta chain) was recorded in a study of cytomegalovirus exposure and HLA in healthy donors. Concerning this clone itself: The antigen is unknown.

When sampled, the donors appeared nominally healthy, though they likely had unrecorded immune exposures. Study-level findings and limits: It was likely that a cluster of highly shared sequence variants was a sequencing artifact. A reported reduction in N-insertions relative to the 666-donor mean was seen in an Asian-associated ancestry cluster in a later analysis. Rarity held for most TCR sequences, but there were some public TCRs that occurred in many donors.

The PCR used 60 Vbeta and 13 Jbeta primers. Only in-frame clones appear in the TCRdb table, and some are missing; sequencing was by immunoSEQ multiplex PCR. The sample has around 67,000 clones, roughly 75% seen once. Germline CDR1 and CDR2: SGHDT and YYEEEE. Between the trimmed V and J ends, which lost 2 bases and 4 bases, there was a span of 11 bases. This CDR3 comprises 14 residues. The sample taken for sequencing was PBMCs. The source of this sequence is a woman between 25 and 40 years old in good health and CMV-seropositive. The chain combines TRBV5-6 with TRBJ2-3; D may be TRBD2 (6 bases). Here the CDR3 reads CASSFGGEADTQYF. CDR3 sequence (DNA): TGTGCCAGCAGCTTCGGCGGGGAGGCAGATACGCAGTATTTT.